The rows below give T cell receptor beta chains drawn from one sample of a study of blood T cell repertoires in COVID-19. Clones were sequenced by immunoSEQ multiplex PCR, and TCRdb holds only the in-frame ones, with some missing. The repertoire consists of over 250,000 clones, with approximately 91% occurring once and the leading ten covering 2% to 2.5%. The specimen sequenced was peripheral blood. These receptors were obtained from a man aged 50-60 years with acute or convalescent COVID-19. The conserved cysteine and the conserved F or W are not part of the CDR3 here. Each record gives: CDR3 protein, J gene, V gene.

CDR3: ASSFTPGGEKLF
J: TRBJ1-4
V: TRBV27

CDR3: ASSPFDYGYT
J: TRBJ1-2
V: TRBV12-3/TRBV12-4

CDR3: ASRDRVNTIY
J: TRBJ1-3
V: TRBV6-5

CDR3: ASSLRQGSSTEAF
J: TRBJ1-1
V: TRBV7-3

CDR3: ASSQGAGGYEQY
J: TRBJ2-7
V: TRBV4-1

CDR3: AINARETQY
J: TRBJ2-5
V: TRBV2

CDR3: ASSRQGSGANVLT
J: TRBJ2-6
V: TRBV18

CDR3: ATSDSQGYEQY
J: TRBJ2-7
V: TRBV24-1

CDR3: ASRGGGLLSYNEQF
J: TRBJ2-1
V: TRBV27

CDR3: ASSQESLNYGYT
J: TRBJ1-2
V: TRBV4-1

CDR3: ASTPDRAVEKLF
J: TRBJ1-4
V: TRBV6-5

CDR3: ASSLLAGGPNEQF
J: TRBJ2-1
V: TRBV27

CDR3: ASSLQGEAF
J: TRBJ1-1
V: TRBV7-9

CDR3: ASRTGSWETQY
J: TRBJ2-5
V: TRBV12-3/TRBV12-4

CDR3: ASSIEGSGTDTQY
J: TRBJ2-3
V: TRBV19

CDR3: ASSFWTSGNEQF
J: TRBJ2-1
V: TRBV27

CDR3: ASSVRDRGTEAF
J: TRBJ1-1
V: TRBV5-1

CDR3: ASNDGGSGNTIY
J: TRBJ1-3
V: TRBV19

CDR3: ASGLLADQPQH
J: TRBJ1-5
V: TRBV12-5

CDR3: ASSLSGGVGNQPQH
J: TRBJ1-5
V: TRBV28

CDR3: ATSDRGQGANTGELF
J: TRBJ2-2
V: TRBV24-1

CDR3: ASSLSGENSPLH
J: TRBJ1-6
V: TRBV19

CDR3: ATSDSRQGADTQY
J: TRBJ2-3
V: TRBV24-1

CDR3: ASSLVGGPNTGELF
J: TRBJ2-2
V: TRBV7-3

CDR3: ASSLAVPGGGGYT
J: TRBJ1-2
V: TRBV5-1

CDR3: ASSESRDRSPEAF
J: TRBJ1-1
V: TRBV10-2

CDR3: AWKSPGAVGYT
J: TRBJ1-2
V: TRBV30

CDR3: ASSNSYQETQY
J: TRBJ2-5
V: TRBV11-3

CDR3: ASSEQLGGIGELF
J: TRBJ2-2
V: TRBV6-1

CDR3: ASLPLIMNTEAF
J: TRBJ1-1
V: TRBV7-6

CDR3: ASSLVTGDTEAF
J: TRBJ1-1
V: TRBV5-1

CDR3: ASSLTSGGADTQY
J: TRBJ2-3
V: TRBV5-1

CDR3: ASSESGGSGSGQPQH
J: TRBJ1-5
V: TRBV10-2

CDR3: ASRWGTLGNSPLH
J: TRBJ1-6
V: TRBV5-1

CDR3: ASSLITGQTTDTQY
J: TRBJ2-3
V: TRBV5-1

CDR3: ASSLTGSTDTQY
J: TRBJ2-3
V: TRBV7-9

CDR3: ASSLGQGGYT
J: TRBJ1-2
V: TRBV12-3/TRBV12-4

CDR3: ASSLASETGELF
J: TRBJ2-2
V: TRBV7-9

CDR3: ASSARDRGGYT
J: TRBJ1-2
V: TRBV3-1/TRBV3-2

CDR3: ASTAGGGYT
J: TRBJ1-2
V: TRBV27

CDR3: ASSPNRPNNEQF
J: TRBJ2-1
V: TRBV7-9

CDR3: ASSIEAGTGGETQY
J: TRBJ2-5
V: TRBV19

CDR3: ASSPPMTGGANGYT
J: TRBJ1-2
V: TRBV18

CDR3: ASSPSVGRGHEKLF
J: TRBJ1-4
V: TRBV11-2

CDR3: ASSLDPRAGNQPQH
J: TRBJ1-5
V: TRBV7-2

CDR3: ASSGSGGGRDTQY
J: TRBJ2-3
V: TRBV2

CDR3: ASSRTGLPGELF
J: TRBJ2-2
V: TRBV19

CDR3: SVQPGQNQPQH
J: TRBJ1-5
V: TRBV29-1

CDR3: ASSSPGGDTEAF
J: TRBJ1-1
V: TRBV6-5